This is a list of T cell receptor beta chains from one sample in a study of human T cells and chemical hapten exposure. TCRdb called the RACE reads again in MiXCR, with one record for every CDR3 protein. The repertoire holds roughly 38,000 distinct CDR3 sequences, 4% seen once, with 20% to 30% in the top ten. Here the sequenced sample was whole blood, taken in connection with sensitization to the hapten diphenylcyclopropenone (DPC). The origin of the receptors is a man in his fifties or sixties with alopecia areata. Some clones in this sample may be carry-over from other donors' samples. Each CDR3 is given with its conserved first and last residue. Fields, in order: D gene, CDR3 length, clone size, J gene, V gene, CDR3 DNA, CDR3 protein. A D gene is named only where the DNA matches it firmly. Clone size appears in some rows only: once, few, many, or a class for an expanded clone.

. | 12 | . | TRBJ2-7 | TRBV3-1 | TGTGCCAGCAGCCGGGTCCCTACCCAGCAGTACTTC | CASSRVPTQQYF
. | 14 | few | TRBJ1-3 | TRBV7-2 | TGTGCCAGCAGCTTGCCGACTACGGGCTCCACCATATATTTT | CASSLPTTGSTIYF
. | 13 | many | TRBJ2-7 | TRBV20-1 | TGCAGTGCCCCGAGCGGCTTTACCTACGAGCAGTACTTC | CSAPSGFTYEQYF
. | 16 | many | TRBJ2-2 | TRBV4-1 | TGCGCCAGCAGCCAAGATCTGAGGGGAAGAACCGGGGAGCTGTTTTTT | CASSQDLRGRTGELFF
. | 13 | many | TRBJ2-5 | TRBV10-3 | TGTGCCATCAGAGCAGGGACTGAAGAGACCCAGTACTTC | CAIRAGTEETQYF
. | 13 | many | TRBJ2-5 | TRBV10-1 | TGCGCCAGCAGTGATGGTCAGTTGGAGACCCAGTACTTC | CASSDGQLETQYF
TRBD1 | 13 | few | TRBJ1-5 | TRBV29-1 | TGCAGCGCCAGACAGGGCGACGATCAGCCCCAGCATTTT | CSARQGDDQPQHF
. | 11 | many | TRBJ2-1 | TRBV24-1 | TGTGCCACCAGCCTTAGCCGTGAGCAGTTCTTC | CATSLSREQFF
. | 16 | many | TRBJ2-1 | TRBV11-2 | TGTGCCAGCAGCTCCAAGGGGGAGAGTCGAGCTGGTGAGCAGTTCTTC | CASSSKGESRAGEQFF
TRBD1 | 12 | many | TRBJ1-1 | TRBV24-1 | TGTGCCACCAGTGTCGGGACAGGGGAAGCTTTCTTT | CATSVGTGEAFF
. | 14 | many | TRBJ2-7 | TRBV7-6 | TGTGCCAGCAGCTTCGGGGGAACAGGGAAAGAGCAGTACTTC | CASSFGGTGKEQYF
. | 14 | many | TRBJ2-5 | TRBV27 | TGTGCCAGCAGTTATTCGGAGGACCAAGAGACCCAGTACTTC | CASSYSEDQETQYF
. | 16 | many | TRBJ1-4 | TRBV12-3/TRBV12-4 | TGTGCCAGCAGTACCCATAGGGGCGCAACTAATGAAAAACTGTTTTTT | CASSTHRGATNEKLFF
TRBD2 | 16 | many | TRBJ2-1 | TRBV7-2 | TGTGCCAGCAGCTTAGTTGCGGGAGTCACCTACAATGAGCAGTTCTTC | CASSLVAGVTYNEQFF
. | 14 | many | TRBJ2-3 | TRBV27 | TGTGCCAGCAGTTTAAGTGGGAGCACAGATACGCAGTATTTT | CASSLSGSTDTQYF
. | 14 | many | TRBJ2-2 | TRBV4-1 | TGCGCCAGCAGCTACAATATCAATACCGGGGAGCTGTTTTTT | CASSYNINTGELFF
. | 12 | many | TRBJ2-5 | TRBV7-8 | TGTGCCAGCAGCTTAGACGAAAAGACCCAGTACTTC | CASSLDEKTQYF
TRBD1 | 14 | many | TRBJ1-5 | TRBV7-9 | TGTGCCAGCAGACAACCGGGACAGGTGGAGCCCCAGCATTTT | CASRQPGQVEPQHF
. | 15 | many | TRBJ2-7 | TRBV28 | TGTGCCAGCAGTTTATATGGCACAGGGTCCTACGAGCAGTACTTC | CASSLYGTGSYEQYF
TRBD2 | 14 | many | TRBJ2-3 | TRBV7-9 | TGTGCCAGCAGCTCCGGGACTAGCGGTGTCACGCAGTATTTT | CASSSGTSGVTQYF
TRBD2 | 15 | many | TRBJ2-3 | TRBV7-9 | TGTGCCAGCAGCTTAGCTCTAGCGGACACAGATACGCAGTATTTT | CASSLALADTDTQYF
TRBD2 | 15 | many | TRBJ2-5 | TRBV9 | TGTGCCAGCAGCGTAGACGCGGGAGGGGAAGAGACCCAGTACTTC | CASSVDAGGEETQYF
. | 17 | many | TRBJ2-1 | TRBV6-5 | TGTGCCAGCAGTTCCCAAACCCCACAGAGCTCCTACAATGAGCAGTTCTTC | CASSSQTPQSSYNEQFF
TRBD1 | 15 | many | TRBJ1-1 | TRBV7-2 | TGTGCCAGCAGCTATACCACAGGGGCGGGCACTGAAGCTTTCTTT | CASSYTTGAGTEAFF
TRBD2 | 16 | . | TRBJ2-7 | TRBV12-3/TRBV12-4 | TGTGCCAGCAGTGAGCCATCAGCGGGAGGCTCCTACGAGCAGTACTTC | CASSEPSAGGSYEQYF
. | 14 | many | TRBJ2-1 | TRBV9 | TGTGCCAGCAGCGTCCGGGACGGATACAATGAGCAGTTCTTC | CASSVRDGYNEQFF
. | 11 | few | TRBJ2-1 | TRBV6-2/TRBV6-3 | TGTGCCAGCAGTCTAGCGAATGAGCAGTTCTTC | CASSLANEQFF
TRBD2 | 16 | many | TRBJ2-1 | TRBV6-6 | TGTGCCAGCAGCCGCCTCCTAGCGGGAGTTAGCAATGAGCAGTTCTTC | CASSRLLAGVSNEQFF
. | 13 | many | TRBJ2-7 | TRBV23-1 | TGCGCCAGCACGGATGTGGACAGCTACGAGCAGTACTTC | CASTDVDSYEQYF
TRBD1 | 15 | . | TRBJ1-1 | TRBV12-3/TRBV12-4 | TGTGCCAGCAGTGCGGGACAGGCTGGAGGGACTGAAGCTTTCTTT | CASSAGQAGGTEAFF
. | 11 | many | TRBJ1-2 | TRBV29-1 | TGCAGCGTTGTTACGACGGATGGCTACACCTTC | CSVVTTDGYTF
TRBD2 | 14 | many | TRBJ2-1 | TRBV6-1 | TGTGCCAGCAGTGAACCCGGACTAGAAGTTGAGCAGTTCTTC | CASSEPGLEVEQFF
TRBD1 | 17 | many | TRBJ2-3 | TRBV5-1 | TGCGCCAGCAGCTTGGCCGCGACAGGGGGCTTCTCAGATACGCAGTATTTT | CASSLAATGGFSDTQYF
. | 17 | many | TRBJ1-1 | TRBV27 | TGTGCCAGCAGTTTATCCATCCTCCCAGGAGGGAACACTGAAGCTTTCTTT | CASSLSILPGGNTEAFF
TRBD1 | 13 | many | TRBJ1-2 | TRBV10-3 | TGTGCCATCAGTGGTAACAGGGGGAATGGCTACACCTTC | CAISGNRGNGYTF
TRBD1 | 15 | many | TRBJ2-7 | TRBV5-1 | TGCGCCAGCAGTAACCCGGGACAGGGGGTGGTCGAGCAGTACTTC | CASSNPGQGVVEQYF
TRBD2 | 14 | many | TRBJ2-7 | TRBV6-2/TRBV6-3 | TGTGCCAGCACCCCCCCGGGAGGGATTTACGAGCAGTACTTC | CASTPPGGIYEQYF